Below, one TCR beta chain is given with its context. Its antigen is still unknown. Deep sequencing aimed at 1 in 200,000 to 1 in 1 million T cells' resolution. Profiled with immunoSEQ multiplex PCR; TCRdb holds only in-frame clones, not every one. The sample lists roughly 180,000 clones; around three quarters were seen once. This sample was included in a study of cytotoxic CD8 clonotypes in ibrutinib-treated CLL. Study at large: The patient breakdown showed around 10 relapsed/refractory and about 16 treatment-naive cases, with some 18 IGHV unmutated. The study's findings and limits: Public clonotypes were uncommon and contracted or stayed stable on treatment. Baseline levels of clonality went above those of age-matched healthy donors and moved with circulating CD8+ T-cell counts.

This clonotype originated in a human donor with chronic lymphocytic leukemia. The sequenced sample was PBMCs, obtained after 24 months of ibrutinib treatment.

CDR3 nucleotides: TGTGCCAGCAGCTCGAGTTTCGGCTATGGCTACACCTTC. Translating gives CASSSSFGYGYTF. The V and J genes are TRBV7-9 and TRBJ1-2; D is unclear. CDR1 is SEHNR, CDR2 FQNEAQ, per germline (reference sequence). The CDR3 spans 13 residues. V dropped 4 bases and J dropped 4 bases, with 10 bases sitting between them.